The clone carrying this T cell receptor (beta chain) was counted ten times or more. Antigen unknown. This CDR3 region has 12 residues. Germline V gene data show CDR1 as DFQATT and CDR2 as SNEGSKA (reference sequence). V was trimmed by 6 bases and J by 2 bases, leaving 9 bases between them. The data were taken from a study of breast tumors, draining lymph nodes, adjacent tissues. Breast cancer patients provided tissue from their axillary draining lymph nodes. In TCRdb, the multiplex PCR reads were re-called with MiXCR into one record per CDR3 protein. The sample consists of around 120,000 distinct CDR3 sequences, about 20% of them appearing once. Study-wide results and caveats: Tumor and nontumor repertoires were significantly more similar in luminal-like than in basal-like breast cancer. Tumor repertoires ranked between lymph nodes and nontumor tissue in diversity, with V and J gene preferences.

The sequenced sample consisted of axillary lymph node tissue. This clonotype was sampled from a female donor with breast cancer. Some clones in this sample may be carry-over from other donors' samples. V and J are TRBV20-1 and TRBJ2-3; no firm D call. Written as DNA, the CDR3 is TGCAGTGCAACTCCGATCACAGATACGCAGTATTTT. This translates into CSATPITDTQYF.